This is a list of T cell receptor beta chains from one sample in a study of vaccination effects on CD4 cells after COVID-19. No antigens are known for them. Clones were read by immunoSEQ multiplex PCR, and TCRdb kept only the in-frame ones, dropping some. Of roughly 65,000 clones in the sample, more than 70% were seen once. The sample here was CD4+ T cells from PBMCs cultured with HCoV-NL63 spike peptides, taken before COVID-19 vaccination. The source is a human donor who received a COVID-19 vaccine. Both conserved end residues are part of each CDR3. Fields, in order: clone size, V gene, J gene, D gene, CDR3 protein, CDR3 DNA. The D gene is left open where the match is weak. Clone size is stated in some rows and not others, as once, few, many or a class when expanded.

abundance: -
v_gene: TRBV28
j_gene: TRBJ1-2
d_gene: TRBD1
CDR3aa: CASTSLDRAYTF
CDR3nt: TGTGCCAGCACTTCCCTAGACAGGGCCTACACCTTC

abundance: -
v_gene: TRBV28
j_gene: TRBJ2-3
d_gene: -
CDR3aa: CASSLIGDTQYF
CDR3nt: TGTGCCAGCAGTTTGATAGGGGATACGCAGTATTTT

abundance: -
v_gene: TRBV6-6
j_gene: TRBJ1-2
d_gene: -
CDR3aa: CASSYGQRAGGYTF
CDR3nt: TGTGCCAGCAGTTATGGACAGCGAGCGGGGGGCTACACCTTC

abundance: -
v_gene: TRBV10-3
j_gene: TRBJ1-2
d_gene: -
CDR3aa: CAISEGAGYGYTF
CDR3nt: TGTGCCATCAGTGAGGGGGCGGGCTATGGCTACACCTTC

abundance: once
v_gene: TRBV6-1
j_gene: TRBJ2-3
d_gene: -
CDR3aa: CASSEVGVVTDTQYF
CDR3nt: TGTGCCAGCAGTGAAGTTGGGGTTGTAACAGATACGCAGTATTTT

abundance: -
v_gene: TRBV7-3
j_gene: TRBJ2-2
d_gene: TRBD1
CDR3aa: CASATGGTGELFF
CDR3nt: TGTGCCAGCGCAACAGGGGGAACCGGGGAGCTGTTTTTT

abundance: -
v_gene: TRBV7-9
j_gene: TRBJ2-2
d_gene: -
CDR3aa: CASSFEGSGAGELFF
CDR3nt: TGTGCCAGCAGCTTTGAGGGGTCGGGTGCCGGGGAGCTGTTTTTT

abundance: -
v_gene: TRBV28
j_gene: TRBJ2-2
d_gene: -
CDR3aa: CASSLSHTGELFF
CDR3nt: TGTGCCAGCAGTTTATCGCACACCGGGGAGCTGTTTTTT

abundance: -
v_gene: TRBV7-2
j_gene: TRBJ2-5
d_gene: -
CDR3aa: CASSLAGRETQYF
CDR3nt: TGTGCCAGCAGCTTAGCGGGGCGAGAGACCCAGTACTTC

abundance: -
v_gene: TRBV6-5
j_gene: TRBJ2-1
d_gene: TRBD2
CDR3aa: CASMRAGAYNEQFF
CDR3nt: TGTGCCAGCATGAGGGCGGGGGCCTACAATGAGCAGTTCTTC

abundance: -
v_gene: TRBV18
j_gene: TRBJ1-4
d_gene: -
CDR3aa: CASSPLSDEKLFF
CDR3nt: TGTGCCAGCTCACCCCTTAGTGATGAAAAACTGTTTTTT

abundance: -
v_gene: TRBV5-1
j_gene: TRBJ1-2
d_gene: TRBD1
CDR3aa: CASSLDRVEYGYTF
CDR3nt: TGCGCCAGCAGTCTTGACAGGGTGGAATATGGCTACACCTTC

abundance: -
v_gene: TRBV5-1
j_gene: TRBJ1-4
d_gene: -
CDR3aa: CASSLRVWSGGGHNEKLFF
CDR3nt: TGCGCCAGCAGCTTGAGGGTTTGGTCCGGAGGCGGACACAATGAAAAACTGTTTTTT

abundance: -
v_gene: TRBV10-3
j_gene: TRBJ1-5
d_gene: -
CDR3aa: CAISESVRGQGQPQHF
CDR3nt: TGTGCCATCAGTGAGTCAGTCAGGGGCCAGGGTCAGCCCCAGCATTTT

abundance: -
v_gene: TRBV12-5
j_gene: TRBJ2-5
d_gene: -
CDR3aa: CASGSLGETQYF
CDR3nt: TGTGCTAGTGGTTCTTTAGGAGAGACCCAGTACTTC

abundance: few
v_gene: TRBV27
j_gene: TRBJ1-2
d_gene: -
CDR3aa: CASRSGGRGYGYTF
CDR3nt: TGTGCCAGCCGGTCCGGGGGGCGAGGCTATGGCTACACCTTC

abundance: -
v_gene: TRBV28
j_gene: TRBJ1-3
d_gene: TRBD1
CDR3aa: CASSPPGQKSSGNTIYF
CDR3nt: TGTGCCAGCAGTCCCCCGGGACAGAAGAGCTCTGGAAACACCATATATTTT

abundance: few
v_gene: TRBV2
j_gene: TRBJ1-2
d_gene: -
CDR3aa: CASSEVVPYGYTF
CDR3nt: TGTGCCAGCAGTGAAGTTGTGCCCTATGGCTACACCTTC

abundance: few
v_gene: TRBV7-9
j_gene: TRBJ1-5
d_gene: -
CDR3aa: CASSPQGNQPQHF
CDR3nt: TGTGCCAGCAGCCCCCAGGGCAATCAGCCCCAGCATTTT

abundance: -
v_gene: TRBV19
j_gene: TRBJ2-3
d_gene: TRBD2
CDR3aa: CASGDGSRRSRGGTQYF
CDR3nt: TGTGCCAGTGGGGATGGTAGTCGGCGGTCGAGGGGAGGGACGCAGTATTTT

abundance: -
v_gene: TRBV20-1
j_gene: TRBJ2-5
d_gene: -
CDR3aa: CSASEGGKETQYF
CDR3nt: TGCAGTGCTAGTGAGGGGGGAAAGGAGACCCAGTACTTC

abundance: -
v_gene: TRBV7-2
j_gene: TRBJ2-1
d_gene: TRBD1
CDR3aa: CASSLMGQIINEQFF
CDR3nt: TGTGCCAGCAGCTTAATGGGACAGATCATCAATGAGCAGTTCTTC

abundance: -
v_gene: TRBV2
j_gene: TRBJ1-1
d_gene: -
CDR3aa: CASSVDAERPEAFF
CDR3nt: TGTGCCAGCAGTGTAGACGCGGAGAGACCTGAAGCTTTCTTT

abundance: -
v_gene: TRBV2
j_gene: TRBJ2-2
d_gene: -
CDR3aa: CASRLLDTGELFF
CDR3nt: TGTGCCAGCAGGTTATTGGACACCGGGGAGCTGTTTTTT

abundance: -
v_gene: TRBV30
j_gene: TRBJ1-3
d_gene: -
CDR3aa: CAWSTGSGNTIYF
CDR3nt: TGTGCCTGGAGTACAGGGTCTGGAAACACCATATATTTT

abundance: -
v_gene: TRBV10-1
j_gene: TRBJ2-5
d_gene: TRBD2
CDR3aa: CASSDGGRLETQYF
CDR3nt: TGCGCCAGCAGTGACGGGGGGAGGTTAGAGACCCAGTACTTC

abundance: -
v_gene: TRBV4-1
j_gene: TRBJ2-6
d_gene: -
CDR3aa: CASSRGGSGANVLTF
CDR3nt: TGCGCCAGCAGCCGAGGAGGGTCTGGGGCCAACGTCCTGACTTTC

abundance: -
v_gene: TRBV18
j_gene: TRBJ1-2
d_gene: TRBD1
CDR3aa: CASSPQRGQNNYGYTF
CDR3nt: TGTGCCAGCTCACCACAACGGGGACAGAATAACTATGGCTACACCTTC

abundance: -
v_gene: TRBV29-1
j_gene: TRBJ2-5
d_gene: TRBD2
CDR3aa: CSVVGLAGTQDQYF
CDR3nt: TGCAGCGTTGTGGGACTAGCGGGGACCCAAGACCAGTACTTC

abundance: -
v_gene: TRBV19
j_gene: TRBJ1-2
d_gene: TRBD1
CDR3aa: CASNIRTGANYGYTF
CDR3nt: TGTGCCAGTAATATCAGGACAGGGGCCAACTATGGCTACACCTTC

abundance: -
v_gene: TRBV10-2
j_gene: TRBJ1-1
d_gene: TRBD1
CDR3aa: CASNPGQGFVTEAFF
CDR3nt: TGCGCCAGCAATCCGGGACAGGGTTTTGTCACTGAAGCTTTCTTT

abundance: few
v_gene: TRBV2
j_gene: TRBJ1-5
d_gene: -
CDR3aa: CASHTQGSNQPQHF
CDR3nt: TGTGCCAGCCATACACAGGGTTCCAATCAGCCCCAGCATTTT

abundance: -
v_gene: TRBV18
j_gene: TRBJ1-4
d_gene: TRBD1
CDR3aa: CASSPRDRGIVDGEKLFF
CDR3nt: TGTGCCAGCTCACCCCGGGACAGGGGCATTGTGGATGGTGAAAAACTGTTTTTT

abundance: -
v_gene: TRBV9
j_gene: TRBJ1-1
d_gene: -
CDR3aa: CASSAGRGGNTEAFF
CDR3nt: TGTGCCAGCAGCGCGGGAAGGGGGGGGAACACTGAAGCTTTCTTT

abundance: -
v_gene: TRBV27
j_gene: TRBJ2-1
d_gene: -
CDR3aa: CASSLFNGPGPEQFF
CDR3nt: TGTGCCAGCAGTTTATTTAATGGTCCGGGCCCCGAGCAGTTCTTC

abundance: -
v_gene: TRBV6-5
j_gene: TRBJ1-2
d_gene: TRBD1
CDR3aa: CASSYSAGTARMGYTF
CDR3nt: TGTGCCAGCAGTTACTCGGCGGGGACAGCCCGAATGGGCTACACCTTC

abundance: -
v_gene: TRBV7-2
j_gene: TRBJ2-6
d_gene: -
CDR3aa: CASSLAGFSGANVLTF
CDR3nt: TGTGCCAGCAGCTTAGCGGGGTTCTCTGGGGCCAACGTCCTGACTTTC

abundance: once
v_gene: TRBV5-6
j_gene: TRBJ1-1
d_gene: TRBD1
CDR3aa: CASSWGIGTDMNTEAFF
CDR3nt: TGTGCCAGCAGCTGGGGTATCGGGACAGACATGAACACTGAAGCTTTCTTT

abundance: -
v_gene: TRBV9
j_gene: TRBJ2-5
d_gene: TRBD2
CDR3aa: CASSVGTSGGQETQYF
CDR3nt: TGTGCCAGCAGCGTTGGGACTAGCGGGGGCCAAGAGACCCAGTACTTC

abundance: few
v_gene: TRBV24-1
j_gene: TRBJ2-1
d_gene: -
CDR3aa: CATRPRDGFYEQFF
CDR3nt: TGTGCCACCAGACCCCGGGACGGGTTCTATGAGCAGTTCTTC

abundance: -
v_gene: TRBV7-2
j_gene: TRBJ1-2
d_gene: TRBD1
CDR3aa: CASSLGGTGVANYGYTF
CDR3nt: TGTGCCAGCAGCTTAGGGGGGACAGGGGTTGCTAACTATGGCTACACCTTC

abundance: -
v_gene: TRBV27
j_gene: TRBJ1-5
d_gene: -
CDR3aa: CASSLTGQNQPQHF
CDR3nt: TGTGCCAGCAGTTTAACGGGACAAAATCAGCCCCAGCATTTT

abundance: -
v_gene: TRBV5-6
j_gene: TRBJ2-3
d_gene: -
CDR3aa: CASSLFDRGWDTQYF
CDR3nt: TGTGCCAGCAGCTTGTTTGACAGAGGGTGGGATACGCAGTATTTT

abundance: -
v_gene: TRBV28
j_gene: TRBJ2-2
d_gene: TRBD1
CDR3aa: CASRGQGRNTGELFF
CDR3nt: TGTGCCAGCAGGGGACAGGGACGGAACACCGGGGAGCTGTTTTTT